The entry that follows covers one T cell receptor (beta chain) sequence. What it recognizes is unknown. The germline CDR1 and CDR2 sequences are LGHNT and FRNRAP. The ends lost 4 bases at V and 0 bases at J; junction bases unmatched: 10. The CDR3 totals 17 residues. The data derive from a study of T cells after posttransplantation cyclophosphamide. Regarding the study as a whole: After PTCy, TRB diversity resembled that of CNI/methotrexate controls.

This related bone marrow graft donor gave peripheral blood on the day of marrow donation. Here immunoSEQ multiplex PCR was the method, and the copy in TCRdb shows in-frame clones only, minus some. In the table there are about 7,300 clones, more than 85% of which are singletons. The V call is TRBV12-5, the J call TRBJ2-7, with 9 bases matching TRBD1. The sequence was collected from a woman in her forties or fifties in good health and a related stem cell transplant donor. Sequencing input: CD4+ T cells sorted from blood. In DNA, the CDR3 is TGTGCTAGTGGTTCCATTCCGGGACAGGGCCTCTCCTACGAGCAGTACTTC. Protein product: CASGSIPGQGLSYEQYF.